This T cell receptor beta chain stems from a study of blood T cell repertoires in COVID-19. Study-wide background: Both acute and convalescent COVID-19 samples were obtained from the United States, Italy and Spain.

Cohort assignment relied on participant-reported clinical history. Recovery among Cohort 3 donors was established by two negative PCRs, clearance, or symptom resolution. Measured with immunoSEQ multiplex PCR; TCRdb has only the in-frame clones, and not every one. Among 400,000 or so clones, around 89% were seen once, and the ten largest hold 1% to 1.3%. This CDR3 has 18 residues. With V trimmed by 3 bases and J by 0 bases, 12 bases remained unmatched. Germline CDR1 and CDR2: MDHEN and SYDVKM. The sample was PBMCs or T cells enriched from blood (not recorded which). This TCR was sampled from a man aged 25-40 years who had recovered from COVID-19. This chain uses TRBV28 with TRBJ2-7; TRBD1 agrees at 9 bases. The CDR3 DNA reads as TGTGCCAGCAGTTTCCCCACCCGACAGGGGGTTGGCTCCTACGAGCAGTACTTC. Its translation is CASSFPTRQGVGSYEQYF.